This T cell receptor (beta chain) was sequenced during a study of Graves' ophthalmopathy and Graves' hyperthyroidism. As for the study in general: Calling hyperthyroidism stable required that no ophthalmopathy show up within 18 months of follow-up.

Trimming at V came to 7 bases and at J to 0 bases, leaving 10 bases not matched to a gene. The CDR3 runs 16 residues. Aged 18 to 65, hyperthyroidism patients had new diagnoses of under 2 months' duration. Certain patients were not enrolled. These were patients with other autoimmune diseases, uncontrolled infections, pregnancy or lactation. The authors amplified TCR beta CDR3 regions from RNA transcripts. A first-round RT-PCR used HTBI primers, followed by a second-round multiplex PCR. MiXCR, applied by TCRdb to the multiplex PCR reads, yields one record per CDR3 protein. The table has roughly 1.1 million distinct CDR3 sequences, about 36% seen once; the top ten hold around 10%. This clonotype turned up a few times.

The TCR comes from an adult man with Graves' hyperthyroidism. The rearrangement joins TRBV12-3 or TRBV12-4 to TRBJ1-1; 8 bases agree with TRBD1. The sample consisted of peripheral blood or thyroid tissue (not recorded which). The CDR3 nucleotides are TGTGCCAGCACCGAGGGCAGGGGGCGGTTGAACACTGAAGCTTTCTTT. Its translation is CASTEGRGRLNTEAFF.